The 14 T cell receptor beta chains presented below share a single source sample, sequenced in a study of T cells after yellow fever vaccination. TCRdb reprocessed the 5' RACE reads with MiXCR, giving one entry per CDR3 protein. In the table there are around 550,000 distinct CDR3 sequences, 19% of which are singletons. The sample in question was PBMCs, obtained 15 days after the yellow fever booster vaccination. The source is a man aged 30 to 39 who received the YFV17D yellow fever vaccine.

The chain couples TRBV12-3 or TRBV12-4 to TRBJ1-2; D is perhaps TRBD1 (5 bases). The CDR3 has 14 residues. V gave up 3 bases and J gave up 5 bases, with 13 bases separating them. The CDR3 loop is CASSFRGSPYGYTF. CDR3 coding DNA: TGTGCCAGCAGTTTCCGGGGGTCCCCATATGGCTACACCTTC.

The sample holds a few counts of this clonotype. This chain connects TRBV20-1 to TRBJ2-3; TRBD2 matches at 10 bases. Trimming cost V 0 bases and J 2 bases; bases outside gene matches: 5. The CDR3 has 16 residues. Per the germline V gene, CDR1 is DFQATT and CDR2 is SNEGSKA (reference sequence). The chain's CDR3 is CSARDLTSGPTDTQYF. The CDR3 nucleotides are TGCAGTGCTAGAGATTTGACTAGCGGGCCCACAGATACGCAGTATTTT.

The chain carries TRBV4-2 and TRBJ2-3; tentative D call: TRBD1 (8 bases). The CDR3 sequence is 15 residues long. Germline CDR1 reads LGHNA; CDR2 reads YNFKEQ. Trimming took 8 bases from V and 4 from J, leaving 19 bases between them. The CDR3 coding sequence is TGTGCCAGCCTTAATGGACAGGGAGGGGCAGATACGCAGTATTTT. Its translation is CASLNGQGGADTQYF.

The rearrangement joins TRBV6-1 to TRBJ2-7, with D possibly being TRBD1 (5 bases). V was shortened by 7 bases and J by 2 bases, with 12 bases between the two germline ends. There are 13 residues in the CDR3. Per the germline V gene, CDR1 is MNHNS and CDR2 is SASEGT. CDR3 nucleotide sequence: TGTGCCAGCATCAAGGCAGGGACCTACGAGCAGTACTTC. The encoded protein is CASIKAGTYEQYF.

The chain uses TRBV20-1 and TRBJ2-5; D gene unclear. V shed 5 bases and J shed 4 bases, with 11 bases lying between them. This CDR3 has 12 amino acids. Germline V gives CDR1 DFQATT, CDR2 SNEGSKA (reference sequence). CDR3 residues: CSARPRRETQYF. CDR3 sequence (DNA): TGCAGTGCTCGCCCACGTAGAGAGACCCAGTACTTC.

V and J are TRBV2 and TRBJ2-1; TRBD2 agrees at 8 bases. The CDR3 covers 15 residues. Germline V lookup: CDR1 SNHLY, CDR2 FYNNEI. The junction had 12 bases not matched to a gene; V was cut back by 6 bases and J by 8 bases. CDR3 protein: CASRRLASMGDEQFF. The DNA for the CDR3 is TGTGCCAGCAGAAGACTAGCGAGCATGGGGGATGAGCAGTTCTTC.

This chain uses TRBV6-2 or TRBV6-3 with TRBJ2-3; 7 bases fit TRBD2. V shed 10 bases, J shed 3 bases, and the junction held 13 bases outside the gene matches. CDR3 length: 15 residues. Germline CDR1 reads MNHEY; CDR2 reads SVGEGT. CDR3 amino acids: CATSPGGVETDTQYF. In DNA, the CDR3 is TGTGCCACTTCACCGGGGGGAGTGGAAACAGATACGCAGTATTTT.

This clonotype appeared a few times. The chain carries TRBV18 and TRBJ2-2; 7 bases are a match to TRBD1. The CDR3 has 16 residues. J gave up 7 bases and V 0 bases, and 8 bases lay outside the gene matches. Germline CDR1 and CDR2: KGHSH and LQKENI. The CDR3 DNA sequence: TGTGCCAGCTCACCACCGAGACAGGGTTACGGCGGGGAGCTGTTTTTT. This encodes CASSPPRQGYGGELFF.

The gene calls are TRBV12-3 or TRBV12-4 and TRBJ1-5; perhaps TRBD1 as D (6 bases). This CDR3 is built from 17 residues. V was trimmed by 3 bases and J by 7 bases, leaving 22 bases between them. CDR3 loop: CASSLGGGGRPKQPQHF. The CDR3 DNA is TGTGCCAGCAGTTTGGGGGGGGGCGGCAGGCCTAAACAGCCCCAGCATTTT.

This clonotype was recorded a few times. The chain uses TRBV18 and TRBJ2-7; the D call may be TRBD1 or TRBD2 (5 bases each). Trimming stripped 3 bases from V and 2 bases from J, with 11 bases between. The CDR3 is 14 residues long. The germline gives CDR1 KGHSH, CDR2 LQKENI. The CDR3 sequence: CASSPGARTYEQYF. The CDR3, as DNA: TGTGCCAGCTCACCCGGGGCGCGGACCTACGAGCAGTACTTC.

This clonotype was seen ten or more times. V gene TRBV12-3 or TRBV12-4 combines with J gene TRBJ2-2; 7 bases align to TRBD2. V trimming: 1 base; J trimming: 6 bases; junction bases outside the gene matches: 8. This CDR3 is built from 16 residues. In DNA, the CDR3 is TGTGCCAGCAGTTTAGAAGTCCTCCGGGGGGCCGGGGAGCTGTTTTTT. Its translation: CASSLEVLRGAGELFF.

J is TRBJ2-1 and V is TRBV4-2; tentative D call: TRBD1 (5 bases). Germline loops: CDR1 LGHNA, CDR2 YNFKEQ. The CDR3 length is 13 residues. Between the trimmed V and J ends, which lost 1 base and 8 bases, there was a span of 9 bases. CDR3 nucleotides: TGTGCCAGCAGCCAAGGGACAACCTATGAGCAGTTCTTC. Protein sequence: CASSQGTTYEQFF.

The rearrangement uses TRBV7-2 and TRBJ2-7, with a possible D match to TRBD2 (6 bases). Germline V gene data show CDR1 as SGHTA and CDR2 as FQGNSA. Trimming took 6 bases from V and 3 from J, leaving 15 bases between them. The CDR3 is 14 amino acids. In DNA form, the CDR3 reads TGTGCCAGCAGGGTGGGGGGTTCACTCTACGAGCAGTACTTC. Translating gives CASRVGGSLYEQYF.

The chain uses TRBV20-1 and TRBJ2-1; TRBD2 matches at 8 bases. The J segment lost 12 bases and the V segment lost 3 bases, leaving 4 bases of the junction unmatched. The CDR3 is 11 amino acids. Germline lookup yields CDR1 DFQATT and CDR2 SNEGSKA (reference sequence). CDR3 in DNA: TGCAGTGCTAGCTGGCGGGAGGTGCAGTTCTTC. Amino acid sequence: CSASWREVQFF.